Below are 15 T cell receptor beta chains sequenced from a single sample in a study of metastatic and nonmetastatic thyroid tumors. From the PCR reads, TCRdb re-called clones with MiXCR. The table has about 93,000 clones, about 12% seen once. No patient received treatment before thyroid surgery. Sequencing was done on a sample of blood. Source of these receptors: a female donor with papillary thyroid cancer or a benign thyroid nodule (not recorded which). Some clones in this sample may be carry-over from other donors' samples.

The table lists this clone with many counts. J is TRBJ1-3 and V is TRBV4-2; no definite D call. Germline-derived CDR1 and CDR2 are LGHNA and YNFKEQ. This CDR3 contains 13 residues. The ends were cut back, 0 bases at V and 0 bases at J, with 0 bases in the middle. Written as DNA, the CDR3 is TGTGCCAGCAGCCAAGACTCTGGAAACACCATATATTTT. This translates into CASSQDSGNTIYF.

This clone occurred many times. V usage is TRBV20-1 and J usage is TRBJ2-7; D is possibly TRBD2 (6 bases). The germline gives CDR1 DFQATT, CDR2 SNEGSKA (reference sequence). The CDR3 totals 14 residues. Trimming left V 5 bases short and J 2 bases short, with 16 bases between. The CDR3: CSAYSGTGAYEQYF. The CDR3 bases are TGCAGTGCTTATTCCGGGACGGGGGCCTACGAGCAGTACTTC.

This clone has a handful of counts. The V call is TRBV5-6, the J call TRBJ1-1; D is perhaps TRBD1 (5 bases). CDR3 size: 12 residues. With 10 bases removed from V and 11 bases from J, the gap between germline ends came to 21 bases. Per germline, CDR1 SGHDT and CDR2 YYEEEE. The CDR3 is CAGTVGDSEAFF. In nucleotides, the CDR3 is TGTGCCGGCACTGTGGGGGACTCCGAGGCTTTCTTT.

This clone was observed many times. CDR3: CASSASPTSSNEQFF. CDR3 in DNA: TGTGCCAGCAGCGCTTCCCCGACTAGCTCCAATGAGCAGTTCTTC. This sequence joins TRBV9 and TRBJ2-1; 7 bases are shared with TRBD2. The CDR3 extends over 15 amino acids. Germline V lookup: CDR1 SGDLS, CDR2 YYNGEE. Trimming at V came to 3 bases and at J to 6 bases, leaving 9 bases not matched to a gene.

This clone was seen many times. This chain connects TRBV11-2 to TRBJ1-1, with D possibly TRBD1 on 5 matching bases. Germline V gene data show CDR1 as SGHAT and CDR2 as FQNNGV. Deletions cut 4 bases from V and 4 bases from J, with 10 bases between. The CDR3 consists of 13 residues. As DNA, the CDR3 is TGTGCCAGCAGCTCCCAGGGAGGCACTGAAGCTTTCTTT. Its protein product is CASSSQGGTEAFF.

This clone appeared many times. The V gene is TRBV30, the J gene TRBJ2-1; unclear D gene. Deletions cut 5 bases from V and 10 bases from J, with 15 bases between. The V gene's germline CDR1 is GTSNPN and CDR2 SVGIG (reference sequence). CDR3 size: 12 residues. CDR3 sequence: CAWGRSRNEQFF. CDR3 bases: TGTGCCTGGGGACGGAGTCGGAACGAGCAGTTCTTC. Based on the CDR3 plus reference TRBV30 and TRBJ2-1, the full variable domain is SQTIHQWPATLVQPVGSPLSLECTVEGTSNPNLYWYRQAAGRGLQLLFYSVGIGQISSEVPQNLSASRPQDRQFILSSKKLLLSDSGFYLCAWGRSRNEQFFGPGTRLTVL.

This clone was recorded many times. The CDR3 reads CASSFTSGSTYEQFF. The CDR3, as DNA: TGTGCCAGCAGCTTTACTAGCGGGAGCACCTATGAGCAGTTCTTC. The chain has TRBV7-8 and TRBJ2-1; 11 bases are shared with TRBD2. V dropped 3 bases and J dropped 8; count of bases not matched to a gene: 6. The CDR3 totals 15 residues. Germline V gene lookup returns CDR1 SGHVS and CDR2 FQNEAQ.

The CDR3 nucleotides are TGTGCCAGCAGGACCCATGGAAGGGGGTTATGCTCTGGAAACACCATATATTTT. It yields the protein CASRTHGRGLCSGNTIYF. This chain connects TRBV28 to TRBJ1-3; D perhaps matches TRBD1 (6 bases). The length of the CDR3 is 18 residues. V was clipped by 6 bases and J by 0 bases, with 21 bases between them. Germline V gene sequence: CDR1 MDHEN, CDR2 SYDVKM.

This clone was seen more than once but under ten times. V usage is TRBV16 and J usage is TRBJ2-1; D is uncertain. The CDR3 spans 15 residues. V lost 4 bases and J 6 bases, leaving 16 bases between the germline ends. CDR1 and CDR2 (germline): KGHSY, FQNENV. The CDR3 nucleotides are TGTGCCAGCAGCCTTAGGACGCGGTCGGGCAATGAGCAGTTCTTC. This gives the protein CASSLRTRSGNEQFF.

This clone was recorded at least ten times. V gene TRBV5-1 combines with J gene TRBJ2-3, with 9 bases lining up with TRBD1. The junction had 8 bases not matched to a gene; V was cut back by 0 bases and J by 3 bases. The CDR3 has 17 residues. Germline V gene data show CDR1 as SGHRS and CDR2 as YFSETQ. CDR3 region: CASSLVAGTGSTDTQYF. CDR3 bases: TGCGCCAGCAGCTTGGTTGCAGGGACAGGGAGTACAGATACGCAGTATTTT. Complete variable domain (other parts from reference TRBV5-1 and TRBJ2-3): KAGVTQTPRYLIKTRGQQVTLSCSPISGHRSVSWYQQTPGQGLQFLFEYFSETQRNKGNFPGRFSGRQFSNSRSEMNVSTLELGDSALYLCASSLVAGTGSTDTQYFGPGTRLTVL.

Comments on this clone: This may be a read error: a much more frequent sequence differs by one nucleotide. The CDR3 DNA sequence: TGCAGTGCTTCGACGCGAGAAAAACTGTTTTTT. Protein product: CSASTREKLFF. The chain carries TRBV20-1 and TRBJ1-4; D unclear. This CDR3 has 11 amino acids. Looked up from germline, CDR1 is DFQATT and CDR2 is SNEGSKA (reference sequence). V was pared by 5 bases and J by 8 bases, with 9 bases between.

With respect to this clone: Its ends do not fully match the called genes, so a read error is possible. The J gene is TRBJ1-5, the V gene TRBV20-1; D gene unclear. The CDR3 covers 15 residues. CDR1 is DFQATT, CDR2 SNEGSKA, per germline (reference sequence). CDR3 sequence: CSARDRRVINQPQHF. Written as DNA, the CDR3 is TGCAGTGCTAGAGATCGGAGGGTCATCAATCAGCCCCAGCACTTT.

Of note for this clone: A much bigger clone sits one base away, suggesting this may be a read error. Other DNA sequences in this specimen translate into the identical CDR3. The rearrangement links TRBV10-3 to TRBJ2-7; perhaps D is TRBD1 or TRBD2 (5 bases each). Germline V gene lookup returns CDR1 ENHRY and CDR2 SYGVKD. Trimming pared 4 bases from V and 6 bases from J, leaving 19 bases between. This CDR3 region has 15 residues. The CDR3 sequence is CAISASSGRQGEQYF. CDR3 bases: TGTGCCATCAGTGCCTCGAGCGGCAGGCAGGGCGAGCAGTACTTC.

This clone was recorded many times. The chain couples TRBV10-1 to TRBJ2-7, with a weak D call TRBD1 (6 bases). V was pared by 6 bases and J by 7 bases, with 7 bases between. This CDR3 contains 10 residues. Per germline, CDR1 WNHNN and CDR2 SYGVQD (reference sequence). The CDR3 sequence is CASRQGEQYF. CDR3 bases: TGCGCCAGCAGGCAGGGGGAGCAGTACTTC.

Many counts were recorded for this clone. The chain is built from TRBV2 and TRBJ1-5; maybe TRBD1 (6 bases). The CDR3 has 15 amino acids. Germline-derived CDR1 and CDR2 are SNHLY and FYNNEI. Between the trimmed V and J ends, which lost 3 bases and 4 bases, there was a span of 13 bases. CDR3 in DNA: TGTGCCAGCAGTGAGGTAGGCCAGGGGAATCAGCCCCAGCATTTT. Residues: CASSEVGQGNQPQHF.